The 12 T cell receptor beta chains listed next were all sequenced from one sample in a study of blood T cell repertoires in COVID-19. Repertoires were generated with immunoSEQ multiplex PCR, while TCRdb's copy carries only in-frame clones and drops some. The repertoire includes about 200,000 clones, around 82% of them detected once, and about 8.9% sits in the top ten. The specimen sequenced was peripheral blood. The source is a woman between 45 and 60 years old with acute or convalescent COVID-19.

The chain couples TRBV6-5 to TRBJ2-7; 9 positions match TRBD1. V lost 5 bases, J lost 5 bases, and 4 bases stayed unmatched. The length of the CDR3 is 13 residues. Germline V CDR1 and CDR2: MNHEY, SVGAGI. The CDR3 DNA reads TGTGCCAGCAGTCGACAGGGGGTCCACGAGCAGTACTTC. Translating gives CASSRQGVHEQYF.

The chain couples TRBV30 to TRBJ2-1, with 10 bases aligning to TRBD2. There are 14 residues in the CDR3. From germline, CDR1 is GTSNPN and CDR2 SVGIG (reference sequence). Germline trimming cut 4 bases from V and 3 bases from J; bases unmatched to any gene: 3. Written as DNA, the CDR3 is TGTGCCTGGAACGGACTAGCGGACTACAATGAGCAGTTCTTC. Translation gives CAWNGLADYNEQFF. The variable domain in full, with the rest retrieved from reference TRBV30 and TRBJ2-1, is SQTIHQWPATLVQPVGSPLSLECTVEGTSNPNLYWYRQAAGRGLQLLFYSVGIGQISSEVPQNLSASRPQDRQFILSSKKLLLSDSGFYLCAWNGLADYNEQFFGPGTRLTVL.

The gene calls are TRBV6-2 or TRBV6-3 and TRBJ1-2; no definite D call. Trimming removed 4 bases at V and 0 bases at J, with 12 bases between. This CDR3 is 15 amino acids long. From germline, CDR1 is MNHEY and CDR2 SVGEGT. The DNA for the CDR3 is TGTGCCAGCAGTTCAAAGACATATCCTAACTATGGCTACACCTTC. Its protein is CASSSKTYPNYGYTF.

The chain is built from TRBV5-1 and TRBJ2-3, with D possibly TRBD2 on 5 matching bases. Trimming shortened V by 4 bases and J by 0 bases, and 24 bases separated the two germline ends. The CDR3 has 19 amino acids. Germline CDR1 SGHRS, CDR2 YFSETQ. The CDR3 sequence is CASSPIPLGSGKSTDTQYF. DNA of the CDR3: TGCGCCAGCAGCCCCATCCCCCTAGGCAGCGGAAAGAGCACAGATACGCAGTATTTT.

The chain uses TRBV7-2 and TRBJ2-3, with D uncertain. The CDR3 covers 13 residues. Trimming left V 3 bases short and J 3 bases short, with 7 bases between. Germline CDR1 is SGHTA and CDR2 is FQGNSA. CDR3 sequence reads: CASSFGQTDTQYF. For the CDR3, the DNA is TGTGCCAGCAGCTTTGGCCAAACAGATACGCAGTATTTT.

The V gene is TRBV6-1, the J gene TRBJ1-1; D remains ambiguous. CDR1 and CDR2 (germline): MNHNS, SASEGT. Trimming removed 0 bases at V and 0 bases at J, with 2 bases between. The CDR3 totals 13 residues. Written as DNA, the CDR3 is TGTGCCAGCAGTGAAGCCATGAACACTGAAGCTTTCTTT. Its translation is CASSEAMNTEAFF.

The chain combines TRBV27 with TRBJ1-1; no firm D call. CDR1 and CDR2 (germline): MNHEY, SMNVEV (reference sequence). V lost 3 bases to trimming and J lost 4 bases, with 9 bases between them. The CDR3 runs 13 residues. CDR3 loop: CASSFWARTEAFF. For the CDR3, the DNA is TGTGCCAGCAGTTTCTGGGCTCGCACTGAAGCTTTCTTT.

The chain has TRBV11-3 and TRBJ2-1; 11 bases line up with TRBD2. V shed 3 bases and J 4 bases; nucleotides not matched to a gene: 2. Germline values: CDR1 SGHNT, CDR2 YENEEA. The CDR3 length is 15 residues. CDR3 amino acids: CASSLGTSGYNEQFF. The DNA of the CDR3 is TGTGCCAGCAGCTTGGGGACTAGCGGTTACAATGAGCAGTTCTTC.

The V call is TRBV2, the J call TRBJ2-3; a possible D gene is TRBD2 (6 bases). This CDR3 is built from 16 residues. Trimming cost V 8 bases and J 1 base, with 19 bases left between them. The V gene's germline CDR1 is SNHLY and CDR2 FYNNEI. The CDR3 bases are TGTGCCAGCCAGGCCCGGAGGGCCCAGGGCACAGATACGCAGTATTTT. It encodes CASQARRAQGTDTQYF.

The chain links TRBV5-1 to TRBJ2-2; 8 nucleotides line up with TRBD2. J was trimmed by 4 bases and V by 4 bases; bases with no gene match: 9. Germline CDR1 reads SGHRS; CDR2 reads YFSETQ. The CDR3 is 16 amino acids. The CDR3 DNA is TGCGCCAGCAGCCTGTTAGCGGGATTGAGCACCGGGGAGCTGTTTTTT. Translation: CASSLLAGLSTGELFF. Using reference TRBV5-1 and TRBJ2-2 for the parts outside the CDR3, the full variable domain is KAGVTQTPRYLIKTRGQQVTLSCSPISGHRSVSWYQQTPGQGLQFLFEYFSETQRNKGNFPGRFSGRQFSNSRSEMNVSTLELGDSALYLCASSLLAGLSTGELFFGEGSRLTVL.

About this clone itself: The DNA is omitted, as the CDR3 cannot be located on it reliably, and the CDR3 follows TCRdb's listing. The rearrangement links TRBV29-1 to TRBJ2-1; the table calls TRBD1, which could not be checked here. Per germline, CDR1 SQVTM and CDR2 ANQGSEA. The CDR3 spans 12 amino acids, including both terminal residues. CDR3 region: CSVVVGHGTGFF.

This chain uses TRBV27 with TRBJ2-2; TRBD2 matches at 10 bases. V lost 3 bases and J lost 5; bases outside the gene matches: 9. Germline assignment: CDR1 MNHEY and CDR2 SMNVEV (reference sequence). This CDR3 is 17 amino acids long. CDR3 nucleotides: TGTGCCAGCAGTTTTCGCCTAGCGGGAGCACGAACCGGGGAGCTGTTTTTT. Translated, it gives CASSFRLAGARTGELFF.